This is a list of T cell receptor beta chains from one sample in a study of long-term antiretroviral therapy in people with HIV. The protocol was immunoSEQ multiplex PCR, while the TCRdb copy is restricted to in-frame clones and leaves out a portion. The sample has under 15,000 clones; roughly 87% are singletons. The sequencing used unsorted PBMCs, collected 8 to 8.5 years after starting antiretroviral therapy. Every receptor here comes from a middle-aged man with HIV. Both conserved end residues are part of each CDR3. D genes are given only for firm matches. A row's size may be missing; if present it is once, few, many or a size class.

CDR3nt: TGTGCCAGCAGCGCGGCCTTGGACAGGGTCACTAACTATGGCTACACCTTC
CDR3aa: CASSAALDRVTNYGYTF
j_gene: TRBJ1-2
v_gene: TRBV9
d_gene: TRBD1
abundance: NA

CDR3nt: TGTGCCAGTAGTAACAGGGGCAATCAGCCCCAGCATTTT
CDR3aa: CASSNRGNQPQHF
j_gene: TRBJ1-5
v_gene: TRBV19
d_gene: NA
abundance: few

CDR3nt: TGTGCCAGCGAGCCCGACAGGAACACCGGGGAGCTGTTTTTT
CDR3aa: CASEPDRNTGELFF
j_gene: TRBJ2-2
v_gene: TRBV6-1
d_gene: NA
abundance: NA

CDR3nt: TGCAGCGTTGTGAGCAGGGACCACTCCTACGAGCAGTACTTC
CDR3aa: CSVVSRDHSYEQYF
j_gene: TRBJ2-7
v_gene: TRBV29-1
d_gene: NA
abundance: NA

CDR3nt: TGTGCCAGCAGCTTCAAGGGGGGGCCGACCGAGCAGTACTTC
CDR3aa: CASSFKGGPTEQYF
j_gene: TRBJ2-7
v_gene: TRBV7-2
d_gene: NA
abundance: NA

CDR3nt: TGTGCCAGCAGTTTATTCGGGCAAAATCAGCCCCAGCATTTT
CDR3aa: CASSLFGQNQPQHF
j_gene: TRBJ1-5
v_gene: TRBV27
d_gene: NA
abundance: NA

CDR3nt: TGTGCCAGCAGCTATCTTTGGGGCCCGGAGGAAGACTACGAGCAGTACTTC
CDR3aa: CASSYLWGPEEDYEQYF
j_gene: TRBJ2-7
v_gene: TRBV7-2
d_gene: NA
abundance: NA

CDR3nt: TGTGCCAGCAGTTACACGGGGGGAGATGATGGCTACACCTTC
CDR3aa: CASSYTGGDDGYTF
j_gene: TRBJ1-2
v_gene: TRBV6-5
d_gene: NA
abundance: NA

CDR3nt: TGTGCCAGTAGTATTGGCTTACAAGAGACCCAGTACTTC
CDR3aa: CASSIGLQETQYF
j_gene: TRBJ2-5
v_gene: TRBV19
d_gene: NA
abundance: NA

CDR3nt: TGTGCCTGGAGCCCCGGGACAGGGACCTTCTTC
CDR3aa: CAWSPGTGTFF
j_gene: TRBJ2-7
v_gene: TRBV30
d_gene: TRBD1
abundance: NA

CDR3nt: TGTGCCAGCAGCCCAGTGGGGGCAACTAATGAAAAACTGTTTTTT
CDR3aa: CASSPVGATNEKLFF
j_gene: TRBJ1-4
v_gene: TRBV28
d_gene: NA
abundance: NA

CDR3nt: TGTGCCAGCAGCACGTTACAGAGGGAGGACACTGAAGCTTTCTTT
CDR3aa: CASSTLQREDTEAFF
j_gene: TRBJ1-1
v_gene: TRBV7-8
d_gene: NA
abundance: NA

CDR3nt: TGTGCCAGCAGAACGAACACCGGGGAGCTGTTTTTT
CDR3aa: CASRTNTGELFF
j_gene: TRBJ2-2
v_gene: TRBV6-5
d_gene: NA
abundance: NA

CDR3nt: TGTGCCAGCAGCTTAAACAGACTTAATGAAAAACTGTTTTTT
CDR3aa: CASSLNRLNEKLFF
j_gene: TRBJ1-4
v_gene: TRBV13
d_gene: NA
abundance: NA

CDR3nt: TGCGCCAGCAGCTTTGACAGGGAGGAGACCCAGTACTTC
CDR3aa: CASSFDREETQYF
j_gene: TRBJ2-5
v_gene: TRBV4-1
d_gene: TRBD1
abundance: NA

CDR3nt: TGCGCCAGCAGCTATTCCTTCCCTGGGGCCAACGTCCTGACTTTC
CDR3aa: CASSYSFPGANVLTF
j_gene: TRBJ2-6
v_gene: TRBV5-1
d_gene: NA
abundance: NA

CDR3nt: TGTGCCAGCAGCCAAAAGACCGGGGGGACAGGACCATTCCGGGTACCCCTCCACTTT
CDR3aa: CASSQKTGGTGPFRVPLHF
j_gene: TRBJ1-6
v_gene: TRBV14
d_gene: TRBD1
abundance: few

CDR3nt: TGTGCCAGCAGTTATAGCGGAGGCTCCTACAATGAGCAGTTCTTC
CDR3aa: CASSYSGGSYNEQFF
j_gene: TRBJ2-1
v_gene: TRBV6-6
d_gene: NA
abundance: NA

CDR3nt: TGCGCCAGCAGCCCACCGGAGGGGGCCCGGCGCACAGATACGCAGTATTTT
CDR3aa: CASSPPEGARRTDTQYF
j_gene: TRBJ2-3
v_gene: TRBV5-1
d_gene: NA
abundance: NA

CDR3nt: TGTGCCAGCAGCTTAGATTTAGACGGATACAATGAGCAGTTCTTC
CDR3aa: CASSLDLDGYNEQFF
j_gene: TRBJ2-1
v_gene: TRBV13
d_gene: NA
abundance: NA

CDR3nt: TGTGCCAGCAGCTTGTTAGCGGGGTTCACAGATACGCAGTATTTT
CDR3aa: CASSLLAGFTDTQYF
j_gene: TRBJ2-3
v_gene: TRBV5-8
d_gene: TRBD2
abundance: NA

CDR3nt: TGTGCCAGCAGTTCCCCCAGGGGGACCACCTACGAGCAGTACTTC
CDR3aa: CASSSPRGTTYEQYF
j_gene: TRBJ2-7
v_gene: TRBV27
d_gene: TRBD1
abundance: NA

CDR3nt: TGTGCCAGCAGTTACGACAGGGCCTCTGCGGATGGCTACACCTTC
CDR3aa: CASSYDRASADGYTF
j_gene: TRBJ1-2
v_gene: TRBV6-5
d_gene: TRBD1
abundance: NA

CDR3nt: TGTGCCAGCAGCGCTTCCAGGGAGATAATCACTGAAGCTTTCTTT
CDR3aa: CASSASREIITEAFF
j_gene: TRBJ1-1
v_gene: TRBV5-6
d_gene: NA
abundance: NA

CDR3nt: TGTGCCAGCAGTGAACCGCTCGGAAGGCAGTACGAGCAGTACTTC
CDR3aa: CASSEPLGRQYEQYF
j_gene: TRBJ2-7
v_gene: TRBV2
d_gene: NA
abundance: few

CDR3nt: TGTGCCAGCAGCTTGGGTGCGGGCCGTACAGATGCGCAGTATTTT
CDR3aa: CASSLGAGRTDAQYF
j_gene: TRBJ2-3
v_gene: TRBV5-5
d_gene: NA
abundance: NA

CDR3nt: TGTGCCATCAAGATGTCAGGGGGGGAGAGAGCTTTCTTT
CDR3aa: CAIKMSGGERAFF
j_gene: TRBJ1-1
v_gene: TRBV10-3
d_gene: TRBD1
abundance: NA

CDR3nt: TGTGCCATCGGTCAGAACGGGGAGACCCAGTACTTC
CDR3aa: CAIGQNGETQYF
j_gene: TRBJ2-5
v_gene: TRBV6-4
d_gene: NA
abundance: NA

CDR3nt: TGTGCCAGCAGCACAGGACAGGGACCTGAAGCTTTCTTT
CDR3aa: CASSTGQGPEAFF
j_gene: TRBJ1-1
v_gene: TRBV5-4
d_gene: TRBD1
abundance: NA

CDR3nt: TGTGCCAGCAACCCAGGTGTCACCTACGAGCAGTACTTC
CDR3aa: CASNPGVTYEQYF
j_gene: TRBJ2-7
v_gene: TRBV2
d_gene: NA
abundance: NA

CDR3nt: TGTGCCAGCAGCTCGACGGTGAACACTGAAGCTTTCTTT
CDR3aa: CASSSTVNTEAFF
j_gene: TRBJ1-1
v_gene: TRBV13
d_gene: NA
abundance: NA

CDR3nt: TGTGCCAGCAGCACGCGGGGGGGGGCGATCACAGATACGCAGTATTTT
CDR3aa: CASSTRGGAITDTQYF
j_gene: TRBJ2-3
v_gene: TRBV9
d_gene: TRBD2
abundance: NA

CDR3nt: TGTGCCAGTAGTATAGAGGTTACAGGGGGCGCGGATAATTCACCCCTCCACTTT
CDR3aa: CASSIEVTGGADNSPLHF
j_gene: TRBJ1-6
v_gene: TRBV19
d_gene: TRBD1
abundance: NA

CDR3nt: TGTGCCAGCAGTCCCTCGGGGTTCGTCTATGGCTACACCTTC
CDR3aa: CASSPSGFVYGYTF
j_gene: TRBJ1-2
v_gene: TRBV27
d_gene: NA
abundance: NA

CDR3nt: TGTGCCAGCAGCTTGGCGGGGGACTACAATGAGCAGTTCTTC
CDR3aa: CASSLAGDYNEQFF
j_gene: TRBJ2-1
v_gene: TRBV7-6
d_gene: TRBD2
abundance: NA

CDR3nt: TGTGCCAGCAGCGTAGGGAGGGGCGCGAACACTGAAGCTTTCTTT
CDR3aa: CASSVGRGANTEAFF
j_gene: TRBJ1-1
v_gene: TRBV9
d_gene: NA
abundance: NA